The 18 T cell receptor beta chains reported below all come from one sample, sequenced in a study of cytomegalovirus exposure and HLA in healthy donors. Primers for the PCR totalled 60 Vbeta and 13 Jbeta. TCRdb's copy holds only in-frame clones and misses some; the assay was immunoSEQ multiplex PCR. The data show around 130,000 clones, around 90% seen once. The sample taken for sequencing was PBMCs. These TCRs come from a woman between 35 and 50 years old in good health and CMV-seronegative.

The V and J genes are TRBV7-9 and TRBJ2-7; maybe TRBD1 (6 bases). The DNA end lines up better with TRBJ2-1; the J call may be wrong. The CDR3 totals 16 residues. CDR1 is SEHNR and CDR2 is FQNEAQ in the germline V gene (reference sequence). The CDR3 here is CASGGTGIQSYNEQFF. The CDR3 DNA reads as TGTGCCAGCGGGGGCACCGGGATCCAATCCTACAATGAGCAGTTCTTC.

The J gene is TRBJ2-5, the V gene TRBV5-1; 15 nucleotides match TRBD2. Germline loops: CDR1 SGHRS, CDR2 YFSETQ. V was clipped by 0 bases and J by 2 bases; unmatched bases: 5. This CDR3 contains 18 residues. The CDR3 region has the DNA TGCGCCAGCAGCTTGGGGCTGGGACTAGCGGGAGGTCAAGAGACCCAGTACTTC. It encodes CASSLGLGLAGGQETQYF.

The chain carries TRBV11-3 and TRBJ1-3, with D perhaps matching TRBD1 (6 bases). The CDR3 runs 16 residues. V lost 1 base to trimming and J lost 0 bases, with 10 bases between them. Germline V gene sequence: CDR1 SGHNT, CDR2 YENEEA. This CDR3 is CASSLAPDSSGNTIYF. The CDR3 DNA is TGTGCCAGCAGCTTAGCCCCGGACAGCTCTGGAAACACCATATATTTT. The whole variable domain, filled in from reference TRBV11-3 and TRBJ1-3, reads EAGVVQSPRYKIIEKKQPVAFWCNPISGHNTLYWYLQNLGQGPELLIRYENEEAVDDSQLPKDRFSAERLKGVDSTLKIQPAELGDSAVYLCASSLAPDSSGNTIYFGEGSWLTVV.

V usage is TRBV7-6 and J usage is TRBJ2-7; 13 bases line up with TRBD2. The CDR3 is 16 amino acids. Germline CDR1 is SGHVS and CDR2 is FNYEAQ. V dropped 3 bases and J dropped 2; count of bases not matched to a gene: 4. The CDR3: CASSLGLAGPAYEQYF. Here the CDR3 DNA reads TGTGCCAGCAGCTTGGGACTAGCGGGGCCTGCCTACGAGCAGTACTTC.

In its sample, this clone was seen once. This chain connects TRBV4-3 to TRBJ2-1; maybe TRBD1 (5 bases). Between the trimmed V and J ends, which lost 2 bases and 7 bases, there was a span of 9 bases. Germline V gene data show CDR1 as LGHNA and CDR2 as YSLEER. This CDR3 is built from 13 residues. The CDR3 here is CASSQRGPNEQFF. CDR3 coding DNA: TGCGCCAGCAGCCAAAGGGGCCCGAATGAGCAGTTCTTC.

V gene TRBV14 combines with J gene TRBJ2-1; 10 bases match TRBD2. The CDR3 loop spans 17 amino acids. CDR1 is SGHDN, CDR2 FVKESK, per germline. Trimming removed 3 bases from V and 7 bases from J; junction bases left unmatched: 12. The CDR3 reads CASSHPSEREGWNEQFF. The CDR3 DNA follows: TGTGCCAGCAGCCACCCCAGTGAGCGGGAGGGTTGGAATGAGCAGTTCTTC. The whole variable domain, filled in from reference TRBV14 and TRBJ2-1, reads EAGVTQFPSHSVIEKGQTVTLRCDPISGHDNLYWYRRVMGKEIKFLLHFVKESKQDESGMPNNRFLAERTGGTYSTLKVQPAELEDSGVYFCASSHPSEREGWNEQFFGPGTRLTVL.

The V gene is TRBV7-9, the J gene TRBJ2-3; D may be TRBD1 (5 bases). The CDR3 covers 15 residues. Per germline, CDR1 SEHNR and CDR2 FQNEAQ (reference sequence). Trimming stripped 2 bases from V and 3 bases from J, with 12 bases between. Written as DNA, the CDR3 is TGTGCCAGCAGCTTAAAAGGACAAACGACAGATACGCAGTATTTT. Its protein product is CASSLKGQTTDTQYF.

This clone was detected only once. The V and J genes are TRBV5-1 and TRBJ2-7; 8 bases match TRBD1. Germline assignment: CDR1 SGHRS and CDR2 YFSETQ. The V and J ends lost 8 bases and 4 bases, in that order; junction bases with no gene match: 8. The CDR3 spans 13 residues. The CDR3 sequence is CASGTGPRYEQYF. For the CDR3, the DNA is TGCGCCAGTGGGACAGGCCCTCGGTACGAGCAGTACTTC.

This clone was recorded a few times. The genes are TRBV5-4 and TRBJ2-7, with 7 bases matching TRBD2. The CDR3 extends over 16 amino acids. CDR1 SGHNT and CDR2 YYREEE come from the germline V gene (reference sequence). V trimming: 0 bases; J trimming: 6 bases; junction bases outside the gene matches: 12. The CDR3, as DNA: TGTGCCAGCAGCTTGGAGGTGGGAGGGCGTCCCACCGAGCAGTACTTC. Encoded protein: CASSLEVGGRPTEQYF.

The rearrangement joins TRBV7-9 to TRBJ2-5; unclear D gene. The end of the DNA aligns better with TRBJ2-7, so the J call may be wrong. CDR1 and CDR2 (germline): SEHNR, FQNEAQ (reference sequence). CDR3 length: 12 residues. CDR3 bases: TGTGCCAGCAGCTTATCAGGTCCCGAGCAGTACTTC. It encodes CASSLSGPEQYF.

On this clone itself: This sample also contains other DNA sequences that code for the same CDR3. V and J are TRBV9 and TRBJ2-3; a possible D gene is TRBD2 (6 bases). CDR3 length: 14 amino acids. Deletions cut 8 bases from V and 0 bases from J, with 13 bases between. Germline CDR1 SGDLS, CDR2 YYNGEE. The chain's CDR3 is CASNSGVSTDTQYF. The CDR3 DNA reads TGTGCCAGTAATAGCGGAGTAAGCACAGATACGCAGTATTTT.

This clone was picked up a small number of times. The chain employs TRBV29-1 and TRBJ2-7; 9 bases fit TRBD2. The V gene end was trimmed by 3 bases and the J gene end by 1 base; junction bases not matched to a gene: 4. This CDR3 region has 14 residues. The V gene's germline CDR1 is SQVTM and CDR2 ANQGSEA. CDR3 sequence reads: CSVEAGGISYEQYF. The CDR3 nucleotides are TGCAGCGTTGAGGCGGGGGGGATATCCTACGAGCAGTACTTC.

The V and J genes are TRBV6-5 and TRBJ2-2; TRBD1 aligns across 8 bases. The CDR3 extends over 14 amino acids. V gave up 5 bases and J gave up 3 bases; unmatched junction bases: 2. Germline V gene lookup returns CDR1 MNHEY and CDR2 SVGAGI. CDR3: CASSLQGDTGELFF. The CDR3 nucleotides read TGTGCCAGCAGTCTACAGGGGGACACCGGGGAGCTGTTTTTT.

The CDR3 region is CASSQDFGGGGETQYF. CDR3 in DNA: TGCGCCAGCAGCCAAGATTTCGGCGGGGGAGGGGAGACCCAGTACTTC. The J gene is TRBJ2-5, the V gene TRBV4-3; 7 positions agree with TRBD2. This CDR3 is 16 amino acids long. J lost 5 bases, V lost 0 bases, and 9 bases had no gene match. Germline V gives CDR1 LGHNA, CDR2 YSLEER.

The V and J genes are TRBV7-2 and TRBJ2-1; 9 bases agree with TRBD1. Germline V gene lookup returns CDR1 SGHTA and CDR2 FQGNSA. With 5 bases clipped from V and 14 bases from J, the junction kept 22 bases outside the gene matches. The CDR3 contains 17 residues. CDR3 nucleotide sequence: TGTGCCAGCAGCCCGTGGCTGGGGACCGGGACAGGGATATTAGAGTTCTTC. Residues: CASSPWLGTGTGILEFF.

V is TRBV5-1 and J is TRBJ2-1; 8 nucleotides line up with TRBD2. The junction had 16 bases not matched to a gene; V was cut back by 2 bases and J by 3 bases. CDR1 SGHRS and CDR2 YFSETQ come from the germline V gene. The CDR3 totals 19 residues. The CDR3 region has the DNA TGCGCCAGCAGCTTACGTTCCCATCCCGGGACTAGGTACTACAATGAGCAGTTCTTC. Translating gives CASSLRSHPGTRYYNEQFF.

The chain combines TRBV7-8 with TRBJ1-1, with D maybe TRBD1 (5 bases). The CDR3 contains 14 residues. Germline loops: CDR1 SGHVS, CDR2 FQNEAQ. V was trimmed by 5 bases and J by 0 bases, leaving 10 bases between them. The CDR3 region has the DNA TGTGCCAGCAGCGCGGGACTGATGAACACTGAAGCTTTCTTT. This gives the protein CASSAGLMNTEAFF. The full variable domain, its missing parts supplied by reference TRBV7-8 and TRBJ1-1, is GAGVSQSPRYKVAKRGQDVALRCDPISGHVSLFWYQQALGQGPEFLTYFQNEAQLDKSGLPSDRFFAERPEGSVSTLKIQRTQQEDSAVYLCASSAGLMNTEAFFGQGTRLTVV.

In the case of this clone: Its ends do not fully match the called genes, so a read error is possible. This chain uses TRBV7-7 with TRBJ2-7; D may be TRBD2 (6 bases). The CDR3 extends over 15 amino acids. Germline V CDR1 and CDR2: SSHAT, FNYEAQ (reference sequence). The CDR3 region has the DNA TGTGCTAGCAGCTTAGGGCTCGGACTATCCTACGAGCAGTACTTC. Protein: CASSLGLGLSYEQYF.